This TCR beta chain was sequenced during a study of tumour-infiltrating T cells in Burkitt lymphoma. Looking at the study overall: Repertoire clonality predicted overall and progression-free survival. Whole-study results and caveats: Public clonotypes, several, appeared across numerous Burkitt lymphoma patients.

Comment on this clone: No antigen is known for it.

Using immunoSEQ multiplex PCR, the repertoire was profiled, and TCRdb retains in-frame clones only, with some absent. This sample yields some 200 clones, of which 75% to 85% are seen a single time; around a fifth belongs to the top ten. Germline CDR1 and CDR2: SGHAT and FQNNGV. Trimming took off 4 bases at V and 3 bases at J, with 9 bases between the two ends. The CDR3 spans 13 residues. The TCR originated in a human donor with Burkitt lymphoma. The sample taken for sequencing was tumor tissue. The V gene is TRBV11-2, the J gene TRBJ1-2; D is undetermined. CDR3: CASSSDLYYGYTF. For the CDR3, the DNA is TGTGCCAGCAGCTCCGACCTATACTATGGCTACACCTTC.